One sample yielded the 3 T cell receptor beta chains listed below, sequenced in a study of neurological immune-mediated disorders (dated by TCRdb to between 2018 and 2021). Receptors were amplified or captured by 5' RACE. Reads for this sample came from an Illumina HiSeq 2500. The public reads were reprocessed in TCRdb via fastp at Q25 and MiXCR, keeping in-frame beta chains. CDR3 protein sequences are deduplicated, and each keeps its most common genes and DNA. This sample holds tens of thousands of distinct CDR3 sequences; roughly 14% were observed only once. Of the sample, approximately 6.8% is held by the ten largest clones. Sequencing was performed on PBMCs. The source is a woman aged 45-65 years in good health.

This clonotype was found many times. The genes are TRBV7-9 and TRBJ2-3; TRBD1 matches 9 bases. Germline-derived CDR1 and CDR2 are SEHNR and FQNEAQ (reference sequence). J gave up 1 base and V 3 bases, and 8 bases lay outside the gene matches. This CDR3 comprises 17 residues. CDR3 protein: CASSFRGQGGGTDTQYF. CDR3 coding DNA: TGTGCCAGCAGCTTTCGGGGACAGGGTGGAGGCACAGATACGCAGTATTTT.

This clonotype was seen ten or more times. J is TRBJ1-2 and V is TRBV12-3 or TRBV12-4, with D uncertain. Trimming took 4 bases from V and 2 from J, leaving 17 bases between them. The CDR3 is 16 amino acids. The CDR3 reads CASSSASRPNNYGYTF. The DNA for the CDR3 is TGTGCCAGCAGTTCGGCATCGAGACCCAACAACTATGGCTACACCTTC.

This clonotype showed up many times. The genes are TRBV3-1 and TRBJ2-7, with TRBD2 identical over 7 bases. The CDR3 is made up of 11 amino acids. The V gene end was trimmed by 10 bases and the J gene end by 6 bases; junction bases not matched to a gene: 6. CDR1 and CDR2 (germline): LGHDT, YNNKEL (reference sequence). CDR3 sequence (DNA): TGTGCCACCAGACTAGCAGGCGAGCAGTACTTC. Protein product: CATRLAGEQYF.